A selection of T cell receptor beta chains follows, all from one sample in a study of cytomegalovirus exposure and HLA in healthy donors. The data were produced by immunoSEQ multiplex PCR, yet TCRdb's version contains in-frame clones alone and is incomplete. The table records about 170,000 clones, approximately 71% of them present only once. The specimen sequenced was PBMCs. These receptors all stem from a woman aged 18-29 years in good health and CMV-seropositive. The CDR3 runs from the conserved cysteine through the conserved F or W. The D gene is left open where the match is weak. Clone size is stated in some rows and not others, as once, few, many or a class when expanded.

>-|14|-|TRBV7-9|TRBJ1-1
CASSLSGRGIEAFF
TGTGCCAGCAGCTTATCTGGAAGGGGGATCGAAGCTTTCTTT
>-|13|-|TRBV6-5|TRBJ1-1
CASITDGGTEAFF
TGTGCCAGCATAACGGACGGAGGGACTGAAGCTTTCTTT
>-|15|-|TRBV6-5|TRBJ2-1
CASSPRDISYNEQFF
TGTGCCAGCAGCCCCCGGGACATCTCCTACAATGAGCAGTTCTTC
>-|13|TRBD1|TRBV28|TRBJ1-1
CASEGARPTEAFF
TGTGCCAGCGAGGGGGCGAGGCCCACTGAAGCTTTCTTT
>few|12|-|TRBV7-9|TRBJ1-2
CSSSPPGDGYTF
TGTTCCAGCAGTCCACCCGGGGATGGCTACACCTTC
>-|13|-|TRBV12-5|TRBJ1-1
CASAEDRNTEAFF
TGTGCTAGTGCCGAGGACAGGAACACTGAAGCTTTCTTT
>-|15|TRBD2|TRBV5-1|TRBJ2-1
CASSLTSGGGDEQFF
TGCGCCAGCAGCCTAACTAGCGGGGGGGGAGATGAGCAGTTCTTC
>-|16|TRBD1|TRBV5-1|TRBJ1-1
CASSLPPTGGNTEAFF
TGCGCCAGCAGCTTGCCTCCCACAGGGGGAAACACTGAAGCTTTCTTT
>-|11|-|TRBV6-5|TRBJ2-7
CASSRSYEQYF
TGTGCCAGCAGCCGAAGCTACGAGCAGTACTTC
>-|15|TRBD2|TRBV14|TRBJ2-7
CASSRDSGGAYEQYF
TGTGCCAGCAGCCGGGATAGCGGGGGGGCCTACGAGCAGTACTTC
>-|12|-|TRBV5-4|TRBJ1-1
CASSQDGSGAFF
TGTGCCAGCAGCCAAGACGGGAGTGGAGCTTTCTTT
>once|16|TRBD1|TRBV6-6|TRBJ2-1
CASSFSGGTDYNEQFF
TGTGCCAGCAGCTTCTCAGGGGGAACGGACTACAATGAGCAGTTCTTC
>-|15|TRBD2|TRBV5-1|TRBJ2-7
CASSWASGTSYEQYF
TGCGCCAGCAGCTGGGCTAGCGGGACCTCCTACGAGCAGTACTTC
>-|14|-|TRBV9|TRBJ1-1
CASSVFDADTEAFF
TGTGCCAGCAGCGTTTTTGATGCGGACACTGAAGCTTTCTTT
>few|16|-|TRBV7-3|TRBJ2-1
CASSHRLGLTYNEQFF
TGTGCCAGCAGCCACCGATTGGGACTCACCTACAATGAGCAGTTCTTC
>-|15|-|TRBV5-1|TRBJ2-3
CASSLVGLRTDTQYF
TGCGCCAGCAGCTTGGTGGGCCTCAGGACAGATACGCAGTATTTT
>-|15|-|TRBV5-4|TRBJ2-2
CASSFPTSATGELFF
TGTGCCAGCAGCTTCCCTACTTCCGCTACCGGGGAGCTGTTTTTT
>-|14|TRBD1|TRBV28|TRBJ1-2
CASSSLGQGYGYTF
TGTGCCAGCAGTTCCCTCGGACAGGGCTATGGCTACACCTTC
>-|15|-|TRBV7-2|TRBJ2-1
CASSLVLGVGNEQFF
TGTGCCAGCAGCTTAGTTTTAGGGGTGGGCAATGAGCAGTTCTTC
>-|17|-|TRBV4-2|TRBJ1-1
CASSPSIDPARATEAFF
TGTGCCAGCAGCCCATCAATCGATCCGGCCAGGGCCACTGAAGCTTTCTTT
>-|13|-|TRBV6-1|TRBJ1-2
CASRGDRYYGYTF
TGTGCCAGCAGGGGTGACAGATACTATGGCTACACCTTC
>-|12|-|TRBV7-9|TRBJ1-5
CSSSAGYQPQHF
TGTTCCAGCAGCGCAGGGTACCAGCCCCAGCATTTT
>once|15|TRBD2|TRBV11-2|TRBJ2-3
CASSLSGGSTDTQYF
TGTGCCAGCAGTCTTAGCGGGGGGAGCACAGATACGCAGTATTTT
>-|16|TRBD2|TRBV9|TRBJ2-3
CASSPMTSGGTDTQYF
TGTGCCAGCAGCCCGATGACTAGCGGGGGCACAGATACGCAGTATTTT
>-|15|-|TRBV4-2|TRBJ1-5
CASSQVRGSNQPQHF
TGTGCCAGCAGCCAAGTTAGAGGGAGCAATCAGCCCCAGCATTTT
>-|14|-|TRBV7-3|TRBJ2-7
CASSLGPSLREQYF
TGTGCCAGCAGCTTAGGTCCTAGTCTACGCGAGCAGTACTTC
>-|15|TRBD2|TRBV30|TRBJ2-1
CAWSSGLAGGLGQFF
TGTGCCTGGAGCTCGGGACTAGCGGGGGGGCTTGGGCAGTTCTTC
>-|19|TRBD1|TRBV27|TRBJ1-4
CASSPTGGSAFATNEKLFF
TGTGCCAGCAGCCCTACAGGGGGCAGTGCTTTTGCAACTAATGAAAAACTGTTTTTT
>-|18|-|TRBV7-6|TRBJ1-3
CASSLIPGPDSDGNTIYF
TGTGCCAGCAGCTTAATCCCTGGGCCAGACAGTGACGGAAACACCATATATTTT
>-|13|TRBD1|TRBV28|TRBJ1-2
CASRPGTAYGYTF
TGTGCCAGCAGGCCTGGGACAGCTTATGGCTACACCTTC
>-|20|-|TRBV7-3|TRBJ1-6
CASSTRIQSPETENNSPLHF
TGTGCCAGCAGCACGAGAATTCAGTCCCCCGAGACTGAAAACAATTCACCCCTCCACTTT
>-|12|-|TRBV6-4|TRBJ2-2
CATSDSGGELFF
TGTGCCACCTCGGACTCGGGCGGGGAGCTGTTTTTT
>-|12|-|TRBV12-5|TRBJ2-2
CASGLQRGELFF
TGTGCTAGTGGTTTACAAAGAGGGGAGCTGTTTTTT